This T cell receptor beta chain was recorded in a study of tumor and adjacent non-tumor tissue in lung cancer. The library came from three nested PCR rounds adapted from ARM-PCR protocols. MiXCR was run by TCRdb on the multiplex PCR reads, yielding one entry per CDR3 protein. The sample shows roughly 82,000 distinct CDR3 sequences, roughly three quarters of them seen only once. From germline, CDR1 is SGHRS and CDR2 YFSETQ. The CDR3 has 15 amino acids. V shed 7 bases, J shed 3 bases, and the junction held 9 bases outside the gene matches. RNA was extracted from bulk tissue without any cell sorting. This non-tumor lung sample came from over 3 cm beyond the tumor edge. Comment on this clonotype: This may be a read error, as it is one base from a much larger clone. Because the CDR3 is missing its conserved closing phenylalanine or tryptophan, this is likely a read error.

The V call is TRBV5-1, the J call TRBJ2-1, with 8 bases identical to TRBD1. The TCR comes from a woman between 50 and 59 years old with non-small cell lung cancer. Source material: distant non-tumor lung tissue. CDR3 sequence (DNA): TGCGCCAGCTGGCTGGGGACAGGCTACTACAATGAGCAGTTCTCC. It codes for CASWLGTGYYNEQFS.